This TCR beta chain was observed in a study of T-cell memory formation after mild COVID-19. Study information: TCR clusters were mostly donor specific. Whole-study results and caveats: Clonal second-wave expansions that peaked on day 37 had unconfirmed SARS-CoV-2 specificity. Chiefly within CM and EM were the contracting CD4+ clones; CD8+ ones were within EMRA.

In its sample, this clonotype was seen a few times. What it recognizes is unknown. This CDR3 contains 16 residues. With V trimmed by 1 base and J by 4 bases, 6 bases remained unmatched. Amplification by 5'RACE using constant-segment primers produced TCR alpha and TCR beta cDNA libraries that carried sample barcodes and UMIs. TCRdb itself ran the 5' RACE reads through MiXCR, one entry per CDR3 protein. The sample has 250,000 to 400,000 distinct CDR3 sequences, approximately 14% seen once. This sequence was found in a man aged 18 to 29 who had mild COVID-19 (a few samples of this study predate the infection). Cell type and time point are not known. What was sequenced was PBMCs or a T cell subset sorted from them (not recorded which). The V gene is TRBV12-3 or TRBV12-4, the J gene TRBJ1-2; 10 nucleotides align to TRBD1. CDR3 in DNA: TGTGCCAGCAGTTTAGGCGGACAGGGGGTGGTCTATGGCTACACCTTC. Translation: CASSLGGQGVVYGYTF.